Detailed here is one TCR beta chain. The table came from immunoSEQ multiplex PCR; TCRdb's copy has only in-frame clones and leaves some out. This table has about 200,000 clones, about three quarters appearing once. Germline-derived CDR1 and CDR2 are LNHDA and SQIVND (reference sequence). Trimming took 3 bases from V and 5 from J, leaving 22 bases between them. The CDR3 has 17 amino acids. The data originate from a study of blood T cell repertoires in COVID-19. The overall study: Sources were T cells, B-cell-depleted T cells, or PBMCs; the material itself was cDNA or gDNA.

Sequencing used peripheral blood. The TCR originated in a woman older than 75 with active or convalescent COVID-19. The chain joins TRBV19 to TRBJ1-1; D possibly corresponds to TRBD1 (6 bases). CDR3 in amino acids: CASSISRGFTGGTEAFF. As DNA, the CDR3 is TGTGCCAGTAGTATTTCGAGGGGGTTCACGGGCGGAACTGAAGCTTTCTTT.